One and the same sample provided the 32 T cell receptor beta chains below, sequenced in a study of technical replicates of blood from several donors. The table came from immunoSEQ multiplex PCR; TCRdb's copy has only in-frame clones and leaves some out. The sample lists some 17,000 clones; 80% to 90% were seen once. The sample was PBMCs. The source of these receptors is a human donor in good health.

The chain couples TRBV7-9 to TRBJ1-1; D not resolved. Germline lookup yields CDR1 SEHNR and CDR2 FQNEAQ (reference sequence). The CDR3 is 14 residues long. V lost 1 base and J lost 6, with 12 bases in between. The CDR3 spells CASSLGSGIAEAFF. DNA of the CDR3: TGTGCCAGCAGCTTAGGTTCGGGGATCGCTGAAGCTTTCTTT.

This sequence joins TRBV5-4 and TRBJ2-5; tentatively, D is TRBD1 (5 bases). The germline CDR1 and CDR2 sequences are SGHNT and YYREEE (reference sequence). Trimming took 0 bases from V and 5 from J, leaving 17 bases between them. This CDR3 comprises 16 residues. CDR3 bases: TGTGCCAGCAGCTTGGCCAAGGGGCGCGTTATGGAGACCCAGTACTTC. Translated: CASSLAKGRVMETQYF.

The chain employs TRBV6-5 and TRBJ2-3; D is undetermined. The V and J ends lost 2 bases and 6 bases respectively, with 6 bases between them. The CDR3 is 12 residues long. Germline V gene data show CDR1 as MNHEY and CDR2 as SVGAGI. The CDR3 spells CASSYLGDTQYF. CDR3 bases: TGTGCCAGCAGTTACCTCGGGGATACGCAGTATTTT.

V is TRBV4-2 and J is TRBJ2-7, with 9 bases that match TRBD2. The trim removed 0 bases at V and 6 bases at J, leaving 6 bases unmatched. CDR3 length: 15 residues. CDR1 LGHNA and CDR2 YNFKEQ come from the germline V gene. The CDR3 bases are TGTGCCAGCAGCCAAGAGGCTAGCGGGATTCGCGAGCAGTACTTC. This encodes CASSQEASGIREQYF.

The rearrangement joins TRBV15 to TRBJ1-5, with TRBD1 identical over 9 bases. The CDR3 length is 16 residues. Germline V lookup: CDR1 LNHNV, CDR2 YYDKDF (reference sequence). Unmatched junction bases numbered 2, after V lost 0 bases and J lost 2 bases. CDR3 in DNA: TGTGCCACCAGCAGAGATTGGGACAGGGGCAATCAGCCCCAGCATTTT. This sequence encodes CATSRDWDRGNQPQHF. Variable domain in full (rest from reference TRBV15 and TRBJ1-5): DAMVIQNPRYQVTQFGKPVTLSCSQTLNHNVMYWYQQKSSQAPKLLFHYYDKDFNNEADTPDNFQSRRPNTSFCFLDIRSPGLGDTAMYLCATSRDWDRGNQPQHFGDGTRLSIL.

V usage is TRBV5-1 and J usage is TRBJ2-1, with D maybe TRBD1 (6 bases). Looked up from germline, CDR1 is SGHRS and CDR2 is YFSETQ. The ends were cut back, 4 bases at V and 3 bases at J, with 14 bases in the middle. The CDR3 loop spans 15 amino acids. CDR3 nucleotide sequence: TGCGCCAGCAGCGGAGACCCGGGACACTACAATGAGCAGTTCTTC. Amino acid sequence: CASSGDPGHYNEQFF.

The V call is TRBV2, the J call TRBJ2-1; no reliable D call. V was clipped by 7 bases and J by 3 bases, with 16 bases between them. This CDR3 is built from 15 residues. In germline, CDR1 is SNHLY, CDR2 FYNNEI. Here the CDR3 reads CASKTRSLNYNEQFF. For the CDR3, the DNA is TGTGCCAGCAAAACGCGGAGCCTTAACTACAATGAGCAGTTCTTC.

V usage is TRBV6-1 and J usage is TRBJ1-1; 8 nucleotides align to TRBD1. Losses at the gene ends were 3 bases for V and 5 bases for J; bases not matched to a gene: 11. The germline V gene encodes CDR1 MNHNS and CDR2 SASEGT. This CDR3 has 16 residues. In DNA form, the CDR3 reads TGTGCCAGCAGTGATCCCTTCGGACAGGGCCGGACTGAAGCTTTCTTT. It codes for CASSDPFGQGRTEAFF.

V usage is TRBV6-1 and J usage is TRBJ2-1; a weak D match, TRBD2 (6 bases). Trimming removed 7 bases at V and 2 bases at J, with 15 bases between. Germline lookup yields CDR1 MNHNS and CDR2 SASEGT. This CDR3 has 15 amino acids. This CDR3 is CASKTGREPYNEQFF. In DNA form, the CDR3 reads TGTGCCAGCAAGACGGGGCGGGAACCCTACAATGAGCAGTTCTTC.

The rearrangement joins TRBV14 to TRBJ1-3, with a possible D match to TRBD1 (6 bases). CDR1 and CDR2 (germline): SGHDN, FVKESK. The CDR3 covers 17 residues. The ends were cut back, 0 bases at V and 4 bases at J, with 16 bases in the middle. The CDR3 spells CASSQEHREIFGNTIYF. The DNA for the CDR3 is TGTGCCAGCAGCCAAGAACACAGGGAAATTTTCGGAAACACCATATATTTT.

The chain has TRBV6-5 and TRBJ1-1; 7 nucleotides align to TRBD1. The V and J ends lost 5 bases and 4 bases, in that order; junction bases with no gene match: 4. Germline V gene lookup returns CDR1 MNHEY and CDR2 SVGAGI. This CDR3 comprises 13 residues. The CDR3 bases are TGTGCCAGCAGTAGACAGGGCGGCACTGAAGCTTTCTTT. Its translation: CASSRQGGTEAFF.

This chain connects TRBV5-1 to TRBJ2-4; D is unclear. Trimming stripped 0 bases from V and 10 bases from J, with 8 bases between. The CDR3 has 12 residues. Germline CDR1 SGHRS, CDR2 YFSETQ. DNA of the CDR3: TGCGCCAGCAGCTTGGACTTAGAAATTCAGTACTTC. Its protein is CASSLDLEIQYF.

The J gene is TRBJ2-5, the V gene TRBV7-8, with D maybe TRBD2 (6 bases). This CDR3 spans 14 amino acids. The V end lost 5 bases, the J end lost 4 bases, and 14 bases lay between the germline ends. Germline values: CDR1 SGHVS, CDR2 FQNEAQ. The CDR3 DNA reads TGTGCCAGCAGCAATGCGGGACTTGGAGAGACCCAGTACTTC. Its protein product is CASSNAGLGETQYF.

The CDR3 DNA reads as TGTGCCAGCAGTTACTCGAGGACAAATATTGGCGAGCAGTACTTC. Translating gives CASSYSRTNIGEQYF. The chain joins TRBV6-6 to TRBJ2-7, with D maybe TRBD1 (5 bases). The CDR3 runs 15 residues. Trimming took off 0 bases at V and 6 bases at J, with 15 bases between the two ends. Germline CDR1 is MNHNY and CDR2 is SVGAGI (reference sequence).

The chain combines TRBV2 with TRBJ2-3; 9 nucleotides line up with TRBD2. This CDR3 spans 15 amino acids. From germline, CDR1 is SNHLY and CDR2 FYNNEI. The ends lost 11 bases at V and 4 bases at J; junction bases unmatched: 13. The DNA for the CDR3 is TGTGCCGGCATAGCGGGAGTACCCCCCGCAGATACGCAGTATTTT. Translation: CAGIAGVPPADTQYF.

This clone appeared a few times. The V and J genes are TRBV5-1 and TRBJ2-1; 8 bases match TRBD1. Per germline, CDR1 SGHRS and CDR2 YFSETQ. V gave up 4 bases and J gave up 0 bases; unmatched junction bases: 6. CDR3 length: 16 amino acids. This CDR3 reads CASSGTGGSSYNEQFF. The CDR3 nucleotides are TGCGCCAGCAGCGGCACAGGGGGAAGCTCCTACAATGAGCAGTTCTTC.

The chain employs TRBV6-1 and TRBJ2-2; 8 nucleotides line up with TRBD2. The length of the CDR3 is 15 residues. Per the germline V gene, CDR1 is MNHNS and CDR2 is SASEGT. Trimming took 7 bases from V and 6 from J; bases not matched to a gene: 10. Here the CDR3 DNA reads TGTGCCAGCAAGGGGCAAGCGGGAGTTGCCGGGGAGCTGTTTTTT. Translated: CASKGQAGVAGELFF.

The chain joins TRBV19 to TRBJ1-2; TRBD1 might be the D (6 bases). The V end was cut by 2 bases, the J end by 7 bases, with 8 bases between. CDR3 size: 12 residues. Germline assignment: CDR1 LNHDA and CDR2 SQIVND (reference sequence). CDR3 in DNA: TGTGCCAGTAGTATACAGGGGTTTGGCTACACCTTC. Protein: CASSIQGFGYTF.

V is TRBV10-2 and J is TRBJ2-5; D remains unclear. The CDR3 is made up of 12 amino acids. The germline gives CDR1 WSHSY, CDR2 SAAADI. Trimming shortened V by 0 bases and J by 5 bases, and 4 bases separated the two germline ends. CDR3 sequence reads: CASSESRETQYF. The CDR3 DNA reads TGCGCCAGCAGTGAGTCGCGGGAGACCCAGTACTTC.

The chain has TRBV7-8 and TRBJ2-1, with 13 bases that match TRBD2. The CDR3 spans 16 residues. The V gene's germline CDR1 is SGHVS and CDR2 FQNEAQ. Unmatched junction bases numbered 8, after V lost 5 bases and J lost 7 bases. The CDR3 bases are TGTGCCAGCAGCCCACGGACTAGCGGGAGTGGGAATGAGCAGTTCTTC. Protein sequence: CASSPRTSGSGNEQFF.

The V gene is TRBV27, the J gene TRBJ2-1; 10 bases align to TRBD2. Germline V lookup: CDR1 MNHEY, CDR2 SMNVEV (reference sequence). There are 17 residues in the CDR3. V trimming: 3 bases; J trimming: 2 bases; junction bases outside the gene matches: 7. CDR3 in DNA: TGTGCCAGCAGTTTCCCCGGACTAGCGGAGGCCTACAATGAGCAGTTCTTC. Amino acids: CASSFPGLAEAYNEQFF.

The V gene is TRBV18, the J gene TRBJ1-5; weak D call: TRBD1 (6 bases). Germline CDR1 KGHSH, CDR2 LQKENI. The length of the CDR3 is 14 residues. The V gene lost 2 bases and the J gene lost 7 bases, with 12 bases spanning the gap. CDR3 DNA: TGTGCCAGCTCACCATCAGGGGTTGGCCAGCCCCAGCATTTT. It is translated as CASSPSGVGQPQHF.

The chain uses TRBV18 and TRBJ2-1, with 9 bases fitting TRBD2. The V gene's germline CDR1 is KGHSH and CDR2 LQKENI. V shed 2 bases, J shed 4 bases, and the junction held 9 bases outside the gene matches. This CDR3 is 17 amino acids long. The CDR3 region is CASSPGIGTSRYNEQFF. As DNA, the CDR3 is TGTGCCAGCTCACCAGGAATCGGGACTAGCAGATACAATGAGCAGTTCTTC.

This rearrangement joins TRBV9 to TRBJ2-7; the match to TRBD2 covers 11 bases. The CDR3 totals 15 residues. The J segment lost 5 bases and the V segment lost 4 bases, leaving 8 bases of the junction unmatched. CDR1 SGDLS and CDR2 YYNGEE come from the germline V gene. CDR3 loop: CASSRRLAGRDEQYF. CDR3 DNA: TGTGCCAGCAGCAGACGACTAGCGGGAAGAGACGAGCAGTACTTC.

In its sample, this clone was seen a few times. The rearrangement uses TRBV7-9 and TRBJ1-5; 12 bases are shared with TRBD1. The CDR3 has 15 residues. Trimming removed 5 bases from V and 6 bases from J; junction bases left unmatched: 5. Germline V gene data show CDR1 as SEHNR and CDR2 as FQNEAQ (reference sequence). CDR3 amino acids: CASSQGQGAVQPQHF. The DNA of the CDR3 is TGTGCCAGCAGCCAGGGACAGGGGGCAGTTCAGCCCCAGCATTTT.

The chain links TRBV6-4 to TRBJ2-3; 8 nucleotides line up with TRBD2. CDR1 and CDR2 from the germline V gene are MRHNA and SNTAGT. This CDR3 is built from 15 residues. The V and J ends lost 0 bases and 2 bases, in that order; junction bases with no gene match: 1. The CDR3 is CASSDSAGATDTQYF. The CDR3 bases are TGTGCCAGCAGTGACTCAGCGGGAGCCACAGATACGCAGTATTTT.

The chain recombines TRBV4-2 with TRBJ2-7; a weak D match, TRBD2 (6 bases). Germline CDR1 reads LGHNA; CDR2 reads YNFKEQ. Trimming took 0 bases from V and 4 from J, leaving 13 bases between them. The CDR3 length is 15 residues. As DNA, the CDR3 is TGTGCCAGCAGCCAAGAGGGCGCCGGGGGATACGAGCAGTACTTC. Encoded protein: CASSQEGAGGYEQYF.

This chain links TRBV18 with TRBJ2-5; a possible D gene is TRBD2 (5 bases). The CDR3 contains 12 residues. V was trimmed by 1 base and J by 6 bases, leaving 6 bases between them. Per germline, CDR1 KGHSH and CDR2 LQKENI. The CDR3 loop reads CASSPLGKTQYF. The CDR3 DNA is TGTGCCAGCTCACCACTCGGGAAGACCCAGTACTTC.

The J gene is TRBJ2-1, the V gene TRBV11-3; 7 bases align to TRBD2. The V segment lost 1 base and the J segment 5 bases; nucleotides outside the gene matches: 8. The CDR3 is 16 residues long. Germline CDR1 is SGHNT and CDR2 is YENEEA. The CDR3 is CASSLGNSGHDNEQFF. The DNA for the CDR3 is TGTGCCAGCAGCTTAGGGAATAGCGGGCATGACAATGAGCAGTTCTTC.

The J gene is TRBJ2-1, the V gene TRBV7-9, with D possibly matching TRBD2 (6 bases). CDR1 SEHNR and CDR2 FQNEAQ come from the germline V gene (reference sequence). V was shortened by 5 bases and J by 6 bases, with 17 bases between the two germline ends. The CDR3 extends over 15 amino acids. The CDR3: CASSPRGTPSNEQFF. The CDR3 nucleotides are TGTGCCAGCAGCCCCCGGGGGACCCCTTCCAATGAGCAGTTCTTC. Full variable domain (outside the CDR3, taken from reference TRBV7-9 and TRBJ2-1): DTGVSQNPRHKITKRGQNVTFRCDPISEHNRLYWYRQTLGQGPEFLTYFQNEAQLEKSRLLSDRFSAERPKGSFSTLEIQRTEQGDSAMYLCASSPRGTPSNEQFFGPGTRLTVL.

The chain joins TRBV5-5 to TRBJ2-1; 13 bases line up with TRBD2. This CDR3 contains 15 residues. CDR1 is SGHKS, CDR2 YYEKEE, per germline (reference sequence). V shed 6 bases, J shed 15 bases, and the junction held 15 bases outside the gene matches. This CDR3 is CASNPRGTSGNPRFF. The CDR3 region has the DNA TGTGCCAGCAACCCCCGAGGGACTAGCGGGAACCCACGGTTCTTC.

This chain joins TRBV27 and TRBJ1-1; D may be TRBD1 (6 bases). The V gene's germline CDR1 is MNHEY and CDR2 SMNVEV (reference sequence). The CDR3 runs 16 residues. Trimming left V 7 bases short and J 4 bases short, with 22 bases between. The CDR3: CASTNTGFPAGTEAFF. The CDR3 nucleotides are TGTGCCAGCACCAATACAGGGTTTCCGGCGGGCACTGAAGCTTTCTTT.